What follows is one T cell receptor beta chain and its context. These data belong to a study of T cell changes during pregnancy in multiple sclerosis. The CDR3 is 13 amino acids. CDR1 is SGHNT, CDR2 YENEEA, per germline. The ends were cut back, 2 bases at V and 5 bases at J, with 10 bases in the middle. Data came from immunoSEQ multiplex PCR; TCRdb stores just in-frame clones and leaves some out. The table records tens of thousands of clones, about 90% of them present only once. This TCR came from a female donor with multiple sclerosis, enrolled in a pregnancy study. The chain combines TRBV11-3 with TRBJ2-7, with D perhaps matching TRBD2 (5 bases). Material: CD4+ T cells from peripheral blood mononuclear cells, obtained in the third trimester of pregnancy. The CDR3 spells CASSLQEADEQYF. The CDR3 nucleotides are TGTGCCAGCAGCTTACAGGAAGCGGACGAGCAGTACTTC.